Detailed here is one TCR beta chain. This sample is part of a study of blood T cell repertoires in COVID-19. Study in general: Spain, Italy and the United States supplied samples that represented acute and convalescent COVID-19.

Assay: immunoSEQ multiplex PCR; the TCRdb copy retains only in-frame clones and omits some. The sample has under 200,000 clones, around 89% seen once. This CDR3 has 13 residues. V was pared by 0 bases and J by 7 bases, with 9 bases between. Germline CDR1 and CDR2: SGHTA and FQGNSA. Enrolled through a virtual design, the participants were between roughly 18 and 90 years of age and came from around 25 US areas. This chain joins TRBV7-2 and TRBJ1-1, with D maybe TRBD1 (6 bases). The TCR was taken from a woman aged 50 to 60 who had recovered from COVID-19. Sequencing was done on a sample of PBMCs or T cells enriched from blood (not recorded which). The chain's CDR3 is CASSLAQGIEAFF. The DNA for the CDR3 is TGTGCCAGCAGCTTAGCCCAGGGGATTGAAGCTTTCTTT.